This T cell receptor beta chain was captured by sequencing in a study of shared clonotypes between healthy human individuals (dated by TCRdb to the early 2020s). In the study overall: Two women and a few men aged 18 to 49 years were included in the cohort. For each donor, CD4 naive and CD4 memory were each given three plates, CD8 naive was given two plates, and CD8 memory was given one plate. To estimate repertoire size and how much clonotype sharing occurs between individuals, the study deeply sequenced the blood TCR repertoires of five healthy adults. Libraries were prepared and TCR repertoires were sequenced by different laboratories using diverse techniques, in order to increase sequencing depth and limit assay-specific biases. Between about 0.8 and 9 billion PBMCs per donor were obtained by leukapheresis.

Donors were healthy HIV-negative adults with no recently reported acute infections or vaccinations. Every donor was a Caucasian adult residing in Nashville, Tennessee, USA. Magnetic negative selection was used to enrich CD4+ T cells, after which naive cells were positively selected on CD45RA and the negative fraction became the memory subset. Blood was collected by leukapheresis, and PBMCs were isolated by Ficoll-Histopaque density gradient centrifugation and then cryopreserved in liquid nitrogen vapor phase. Analytical flow cytometry was used to check the purity and quantity of every magnetically sorted T cell population. Genomic DNA was isolated from every sorted fraction and measured by UV absorbance on a Nanodrop 2000c. Sequences MDHEN (CDR1) and SYDVKM (CDR2) are obtained from the germline V gene. From the cysteine up to the phenylalanine, the CDR3 has a length of 16 residues. The entry retains the CDR3 DNA only, 48 bases that are in frame from base 1. From V the trimming removes 5 bases and from J it removes 5 bases, while the gene matches leave 9 bases of the junction unaccounted for.

A word on this clone: What antigen it recognizes has not been identified. The sample holds no much larger clone one base away, and base qualities are not on file.

Points the paper makes about the study in general: Estimated clonotype richness was generally larger for naive than for memory subsets. Pairwise subsampling led to the expectation that sequencing depth would affect the degree of clonotype sharing among donors. Compared with non-shared clonotypes, clonotypes shared by all four sorted-subset donors had higher generation probabilities. Because the study included a small number of donors, the genetic and exposure-history diversity represented was limited. When a handful of donors were compared, the shared fraction of clonotypes was about 5.4% for naive CD4, around 3.6% for naive CD8, 2.3% for memory CD4, and 0.35% to 0.4% for memory CD8. Even with the large sequencing depth, rarefaction of the sorted-subset datasets indicated that sequencing was incomplete. Sampling was restricted to blood, and TCR repertoires in tissue are likely to differ from TCR repertoires in blood.

TCR CDR3 regions were amplified from genomic DNA by multiplex PCR using the deep immunoSEQ assay. Extracted genomic DNA from each cell subset was distributed evenly across all wells of several immunoSEQ 96-well plates, and each plate was treated as a replicate. For sorted subsets, about 200 ng genomic DNA, equal to about 30,000 T cell genomes, was loaded into each replicate PCR. The purified libraries were quantified using a Qubit 3.0 fluorometer, sized with a Bioanalyzer 2100, and then quantified again using the KAPA Library Quantification kit. A separate single-read 150-cycle Illumina NextSeq 550 flow cell was used to sequence each immunoSEQ 96-well plate. The source study handled its data this way. Because only junctional sequences without quality scores were contained in the immunoSEQ output, filtering matching that applied to full-length reads could not be performed. To assign V/J genes and CDR3, sequences were annotated using PyIR, a Python wrapper for IgBLAST v1.9, with IMGT germline references. Any read was removed if the V/J assignment was weak (E-value above 1e-6), the CDR3 was missing, or the read contained stop codons, out-of-frame junctions, or ambiguous translated residues. V3J clonotypes were defined as sequences sharing an identical inferred V gene, J gene, and CDR3 amino acid sequence. To compute the percentage overlap between repertoires, the number of shared unique clonotypes was divided by the size of the smaller repertoire. Repertoire richness was assessed with RTK rarefaction, the Chao1 estimator, and Recon v2.1 estimates of unobserved clonotypes. Generation probabilities were computed with OLGA for all TCRbeta clonotypes obtained by the gDNA method from four donors. TCRdb limited this immuneACCESS table to in-frame rearrangements with V and J called. A share of clones is missing; checked studies link under half to unresolved V genes, and the rest is unexplained. The V and J calls and the clone size are those of that table, but D and trimming were determined from the DNA. The sample table shows millions of clones, and roughly 92% are seen once. Jointly, the top ten make up around 0.14% of the sample.

Sequences were obtained from naive CD4+ T cells sorted from blood. The meaning of the sample's cell subset or site label: CD45RA+ positively selected. The chain uses TRBV28 and TRBJ2-1, with 10 bases matching TRBD1. The receptor was derived from a man aged 18 to 29 in good health. CDR3 region: CASSSAGTGVHNEQFF. The DNA reads TGTGCCAGCAGTAGCGCCGGGACAGGGGTCCACAATGAGCAGTTCTTC.